These 6 T cell receptor beta chains were sequenced from one sample in a study of blood T cell repertoires in COVID-19. Assay: immunoSEQ multiplex PCR; the TCRdb copy retains only in-frame clones and omits some. The sample has approximately 24,000 clones, approximately 94% seen once. Sequenced: peripheral blood. The receptors come from a woman aged 50 to 60 with active COVID-19.

This chain links TRBV29-1 with TRBJ2-7, with 8 bases aligning to TRBD1. The CDR3 length is 13 residues. V dropped 5 bases and J dropped 6; count of bases not matched to a gene: 9. CDR1 and CDR2 (germline): SQVTM, ANQGSEA. The CDR3 reads CSVMTGEGIEQYF. The DNA for the CDR3 is TGCAGCGTTATGACAGGGGAAGGAATCGAGCAGTACTTC.

This chain joins TRBV6-5 and TRBJ1-2; D perhaps matches TRBD1 (6 bases). In germline, CDR1 is MNHEY, CDR2 SVGAGI. Between the trimmed V and J ends, which lost 5 bases and 1 base, there was a span of 14 bases. The CDR3 extends over 15 amino acids. The CDR3 spells CASSRTGTLNYGYTF. The CDR3 DNA follows: TGTGCCAGCAGTCGCACCGGGACACTTAACTATGGCTACACCTTC.

The genes are TRBV6-5 and TRBJ2-1; 7 positions match TRBD1. The CDR3 contains 12 residues. V lost 6 bases and J lost 15; bases outside the gene matches: 11. From germline, CDR1 is MNHEY and CDR2 SVGAGI. The DNA of the CDR3 is TGTGCCAGCAGATCCGACAGGGCAGCTCGGTTCTTC. Its protein product is CASRSDRAARFF.

This clone was observed once. The CDR3 coding sequence is TGCGCCAGCAGCCCTGGGGCGGGATATTACAATGAGCAGTTCTTC. Translated: CASSPGAGYYNEQFF. The chain recombines TRBV5-1 with TRBJ2-1, with D possibly TRBD2 on 6 matching bases. V gave up 4 bases and J gave up 4 bases, with 15 bases separating them. Germline V CDR1 and CDR2: SGHRS, YFSETQ. CDR3 length: 15 amino acids.

This clone was observed a single time. The chain joins TRBV5-4 to TRBJ2-5, with 8 bases that match TRBD2. Germline trimming cut 7 bases from V and 2 bases from J; bases unmatched to any gene: 13. Germline V gene data show CDR1 as SGHNT and CDR2 as YYREEE (reference sequence). This CDR3 spans 16 amino acids. The CDR3 region is CASSMVAGGIQETQYF. The CDR3 DNA sequence: TGTGCCAGCTCGATGGTCGCGGGAGGCATACAAGAGACCCAGTACTTC. The whole variable domain, filled in from reference TRBV5-4 and TRBJ2-5, reads ETGVTQSPTHLIKTRGQQVTLRCSSQSGHNTVSWYQQALGQGPQFIFQYYREEENGRGNFPPRFSGLQFPNYSSELNVNALELDDSALYLCASSMVAGGIQETQYFGPGTRLLVL.

This clone was found a few times. The chain carries TRBV18 and TRBJ2-1; a weak D match, TRBD1 (7 bases). This CDR3 is built from 16 residues. Deletions cut 1 base from V and 1 base from J, with 11 bases between. Germline V CDR1 and CDR2: KGHSH, LQKENI. CDR3 in DNA: TGTGCCAGCTCACCACTCCAGGGGGGATCCTACAATGAGCAGTTCTTC. Translation gives CASSPLQGGSYNEQFF.